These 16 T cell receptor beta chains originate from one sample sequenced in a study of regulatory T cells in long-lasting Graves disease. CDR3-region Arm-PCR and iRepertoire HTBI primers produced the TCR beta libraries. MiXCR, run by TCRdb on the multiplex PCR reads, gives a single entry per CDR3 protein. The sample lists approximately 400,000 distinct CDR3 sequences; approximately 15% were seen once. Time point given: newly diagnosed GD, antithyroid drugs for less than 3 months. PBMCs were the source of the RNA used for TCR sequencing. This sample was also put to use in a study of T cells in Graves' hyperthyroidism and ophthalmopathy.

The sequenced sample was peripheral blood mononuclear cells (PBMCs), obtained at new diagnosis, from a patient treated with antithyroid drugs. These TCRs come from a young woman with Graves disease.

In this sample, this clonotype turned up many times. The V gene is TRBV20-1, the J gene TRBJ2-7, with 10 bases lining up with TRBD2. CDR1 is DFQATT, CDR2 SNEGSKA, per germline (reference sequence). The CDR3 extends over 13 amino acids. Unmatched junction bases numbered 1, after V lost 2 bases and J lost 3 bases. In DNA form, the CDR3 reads TGCAGTGCTAGACTAGCGGGAGACTACGAGCAGTACTTC. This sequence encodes CSARLAGDYEQYF.

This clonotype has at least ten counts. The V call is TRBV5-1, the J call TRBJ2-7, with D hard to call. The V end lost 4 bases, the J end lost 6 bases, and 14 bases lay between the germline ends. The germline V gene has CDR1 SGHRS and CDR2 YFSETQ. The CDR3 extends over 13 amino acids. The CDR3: CASSDSGSGEQYF. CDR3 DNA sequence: TGCGCCAGCAGCGACTCTGGGTCGGGCGAGCAGTACTTC.

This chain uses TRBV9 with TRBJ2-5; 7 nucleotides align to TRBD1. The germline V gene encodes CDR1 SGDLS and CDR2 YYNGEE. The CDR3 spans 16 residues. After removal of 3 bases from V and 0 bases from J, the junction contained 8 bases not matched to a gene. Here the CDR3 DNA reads TGTGCCAGCAGCGCCCAACCGGGACAGTACCAAGAGACCCAGTACTTC. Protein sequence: CASSAQPGQYQETQYF.

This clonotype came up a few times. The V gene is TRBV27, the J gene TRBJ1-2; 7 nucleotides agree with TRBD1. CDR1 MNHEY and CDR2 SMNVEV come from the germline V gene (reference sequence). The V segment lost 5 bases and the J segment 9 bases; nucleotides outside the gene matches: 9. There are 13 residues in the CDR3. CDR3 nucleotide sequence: TGTGCCAGCAGTCGGGACAGAGCTTTTAGCTACACCTTC. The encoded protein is CASSRDRAFSYTF.

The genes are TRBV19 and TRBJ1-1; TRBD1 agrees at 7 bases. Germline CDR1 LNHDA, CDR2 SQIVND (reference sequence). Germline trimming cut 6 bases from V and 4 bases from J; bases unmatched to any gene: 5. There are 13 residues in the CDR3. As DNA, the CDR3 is TGTGCCAGTAGGCTTCAGGGGGGCACTGAAGCTTTCTTT. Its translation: CASRLQGGTEAFF.

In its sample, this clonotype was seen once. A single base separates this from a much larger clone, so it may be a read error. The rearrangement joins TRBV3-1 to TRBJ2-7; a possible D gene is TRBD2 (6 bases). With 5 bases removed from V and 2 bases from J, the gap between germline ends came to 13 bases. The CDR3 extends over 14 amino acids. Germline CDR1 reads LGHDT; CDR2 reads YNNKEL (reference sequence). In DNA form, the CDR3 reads TGTGCCAGCAGCAAAGCCCCGGGGGCCTACGAGCAGTACTTC. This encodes CASSKAPGAYEQYF.

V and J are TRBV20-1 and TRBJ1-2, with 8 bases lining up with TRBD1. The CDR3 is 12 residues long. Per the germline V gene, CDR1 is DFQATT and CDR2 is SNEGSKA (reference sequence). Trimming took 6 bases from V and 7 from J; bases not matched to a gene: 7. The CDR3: CSAVSGGPGYTF. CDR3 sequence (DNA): TGCAGTGCCGTTTCAGGGGGCCCTGGCTACACCTTC.

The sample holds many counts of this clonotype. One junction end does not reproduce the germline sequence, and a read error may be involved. CDR3 sequence: CASSLSGPYEQYF. In DNA form, the CDR3 reads TGCGCCAGCAGCTTAAGTGGACCCTACGAGCAGTACTTC. The chain has TRBV27 and TRBJ2-7, with D unresolved. This CDR3 comprises 13 residues. CDR1 MNHEY and CDR2 SMNVEV come from the germline V gene (reference sequence).

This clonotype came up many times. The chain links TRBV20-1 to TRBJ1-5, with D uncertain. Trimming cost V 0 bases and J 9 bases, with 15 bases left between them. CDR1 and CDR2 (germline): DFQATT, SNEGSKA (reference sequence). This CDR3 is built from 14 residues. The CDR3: CSARDLGLGRPQHF. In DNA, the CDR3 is TGCAGTGCTAGAGATCTAGGGCTTGGTCGGCCCCAGCATTTT.

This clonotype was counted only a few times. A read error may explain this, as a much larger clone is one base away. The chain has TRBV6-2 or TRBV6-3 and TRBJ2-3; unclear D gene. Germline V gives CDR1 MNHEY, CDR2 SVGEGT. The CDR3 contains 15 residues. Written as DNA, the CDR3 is TGTGCCAGCAGTGATGTGGTTACGGGCACAGATACGCAGGATTTT. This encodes CASSDVVTGTDTQDF.

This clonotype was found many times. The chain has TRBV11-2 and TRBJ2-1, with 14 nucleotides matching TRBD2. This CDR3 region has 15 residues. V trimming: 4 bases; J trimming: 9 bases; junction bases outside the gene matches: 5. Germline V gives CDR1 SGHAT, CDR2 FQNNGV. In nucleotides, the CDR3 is TGTGCCAGCAGCTCGGGACTAGCGGGAGCTGGTGAGCAGTTCTTC. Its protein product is CASSSGLAGAGEQFF.

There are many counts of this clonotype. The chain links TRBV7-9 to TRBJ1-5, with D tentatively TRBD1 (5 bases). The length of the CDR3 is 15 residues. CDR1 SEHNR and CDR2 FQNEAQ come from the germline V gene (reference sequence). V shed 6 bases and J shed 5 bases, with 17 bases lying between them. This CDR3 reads CASRPLLVGDQPQHF. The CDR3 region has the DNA TGTGCCAGCAGGCCCCTCCTTGTGGGGGATCAGCCCCAGCATTTT.

CDR3 protein: CASSSSGGVLETQYF. CDR3 coding DNA: TGCGCCAGCAGCTCTAGCGGAGGTGTATTAGAGACCCAGTACTTC. The chain uses TRBV5-1 and TRBJ2-5, with 7 bases aligning to TRBD2. The length of the CDR3 is 15 residues. V trimming: 3 bases; J trimming: 4 bases; junction bases outside the gene matches: 9. Germline V gene sequence: CDR1 SGHRS, CDR2 YFSETQ. The full variable domain, rest sourced from reference TRBV5-1 and TRBJ2-5, is KAGVTQTPRYLIKTRGQQVTLSCSPISGHRSVSWYQQTPGQGLQFLFEYFSETQRNKGNFPGRFSGRQFSNSRSEMNVSTLELGDSALYLCASSSSGGVLETQYFGPGTRLLVL.

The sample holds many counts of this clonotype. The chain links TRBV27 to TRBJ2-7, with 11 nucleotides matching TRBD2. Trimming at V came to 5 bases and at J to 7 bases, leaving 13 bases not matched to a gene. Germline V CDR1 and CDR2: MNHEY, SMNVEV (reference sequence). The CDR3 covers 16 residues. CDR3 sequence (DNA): TGTGCCAGCAGTCTAACCCCGACTAGCGGGACTCGGGAGCAGTACTTC. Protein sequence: CASSLTPTSGTREQYF.

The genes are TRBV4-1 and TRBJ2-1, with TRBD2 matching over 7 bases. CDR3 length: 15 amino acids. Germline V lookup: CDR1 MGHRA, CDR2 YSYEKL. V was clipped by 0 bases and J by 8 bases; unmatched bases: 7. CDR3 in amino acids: CASSQERDYPHEQFF. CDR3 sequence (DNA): TGCGCCAGCAGCCAAGAGAGGGACTACCCGCATGAGCAGTTCTTC.

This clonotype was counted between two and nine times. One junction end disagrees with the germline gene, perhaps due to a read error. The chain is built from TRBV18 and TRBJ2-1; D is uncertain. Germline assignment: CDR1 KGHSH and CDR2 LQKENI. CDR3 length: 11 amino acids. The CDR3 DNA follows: TGTGCCAGCTCACCAAACAATGGGCAGTTCTTC. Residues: CASSPNNGQFF.